These T cell receptor beta chains were read from a single sample in a study of T cell responses to AZD1222 COVID-19 vaccine. The assay was immunoSEQ multiplex PCR, and TCRdb's table has in-frame clones only and misses some. The repertoire holds 100,000 to 150,000 clones, more than 85% seen once, with about 2.1% in the top ten. The specimen was peripheral blood, collected 28 days after the second AZD1222 dose. The receptors come from an adult who received the AZD1222 COVID-19 vaccine. Both conserved end residues are part of each CDR3. The D gene is left open where the match is weak. The listing skips clone size in some rows; elsewhere it reads once, few, many or a size class.

v_gene	j_gene	abundance	d_gene	CDR3nt	CDR3aa
TRBV5-1	TRBJ2-5	.	.	TGCGCCAGCAGCTTGGGTGGACTCCAAGAGACCCAGTACTTC	CASSLGGLQETQYF
TRBV6-5	TRBJ2-7	.	.	TGTGCCAGCAGTCCACTTGGAAGCACCTACGAGCAGTACTTC	CASSPLGSTYEQYF
TRBV11-3	TRBJ2-5	.	.	TGTGCCAGCAGCTCCTGGACCCAAGAGACCCAGTACTTC	CASSSWTQETQYF
TRBV7-6	TRBJ1-2	once	.	TGTGCCAGCAGCTCCGGGGGTGGCTACACCTTC	CASSSGGGYTF
TRBV23-1	TRBJ1-3	.	.	TGCGCCAGCAGTCAATCGACGGCAGGGTTGAACACCATATATTTT	CASSQSTAGLNTIYF
TRBV7-9	TRBJ2-1	once	.	TGTGCCAGCAGCTTTTGGGGGGTTCGGTACAATGAGCAGTTCTTC	CASSFWGVRYNEQFF
TRBV7-9	TRBJ1-1	.	.	TGTGCCAGCAGCTTGGGGACATCAACTGAAGCTTTCTTT	CASSLGTSTEAFF
TRBV15	TRBJ2-7	.	.	TGTGCCACCAGCAGAGAGCTGAGGGTTAAACAATACGAGCAGTACTTC	CATSRELRVKQYEQYF
TRBV6-6	TRBJ1-3	.	TRBD1	TGTGCCAGCAGGCGACGCCTGACAGGGGGCCCCAGCTCTGGAAACACCATATATTTT	CASRRRLTGGPSSGNTIYF
TRBV25-1	TRBJ1-2	.	.	TGTGCCAGCAGTGAATCCGGCAGGGATGATGGCTACACCTTC	CASSESGRDDGYTF
TRBV5-4	TRBJ2-2	.	TRBD1	TGTGCCAGCGGCCGACAGGGAGACACCGGGGAGCTGTTTTTT	CASGRQGDTGELFF
TRBV18	TRBJ2-3	.	.	TGTGCCAGCTCACCCGGCGGGGCCCTCATCGATACGCAGTATTTT	CASSPGGALIDTQYF
TRBV19	TRBJ1-4	.	TRBD1	TGTGCCAGTAGCATACGGGACAGGACTAATGAAAAACTGTTTTTT	CASSIRDRTNEKLFF
TRBV19	TRBJ1-6	.	.	TGTGCCAGTAGTTCCTTCGCCAGGAGCTCCTATAATTCACCCCTCCACTTT	CASSSFARSSYNSPLHF
TRBV15	TRBJ1-2	.	.	TGTGCCACCAGCCCTGGGGGGCAGGGTATCAGCTATGGCTACACCTTC	CATSPGGQGISYGYTF
TRBV11-1	TRBJ2-1	.	.	TGTGCCAGCAGTGGGGGGCACAATAACCGGGAGCAGCAGTTCTTC	CASSGGHNNREQQFF
TRBV3-1/TRBV3-2	TRBJ1-6	few	.	TGTGCCAGCAGCCAAGAGCAGGTAGATTCACCCCTCCACTTT	CASSQEQVDSPLHF
TRBV25-1	TRBJ1-1	.	.	TGTGCCAGCGTACGAACGACTGAAGCTTTCTTT	CASVRTTEAFF
TRBV2	TRBJ1-6	.	.	TGTGCCAGCAGTGAATTCGGGGTGTATAATTCACCCCTCCACTTT	CASSEFGVYNSPLHF
TRBV25-1	TRBJ1-1	.	.	TGTGCCAGCAGTGAATCAGGGAACACTGAAGCTTTCTTT	CASSESGNTEAFF
TRBV12-3/TRBV12-4	TRBJ1-4	few	.	TGTGCCAGCAGTGAATCATGGAATGAAAAACTGTTTTTT	CASSESWNEKLFF
TRBV7-3	TRBJ2-3	.	.	TGTGCCAGCAGCTTAACGTCGGTCAGCACAGATACGCAGTATTTT	CASSLTSVSTDTQYF
TRBV6-5	TRBJ1-1	.	.	TGTGCCAGCAGGGATCAGGTTATGGTGAACACTGAAGCTTTCTTT	CASRDQVMVNTEAFF
TRBV5-1	TRBJ1-2	.	.	TGCGCCAGCAGCCCAGGGACACTAAACTATGGCTACACCTTC	CASSPGTLNYGYTF
TRBV10-3	TRBJ2-1	.	.	TGTGCCACTACTTCCTACAATGAGCAGTTCTTC	CATTSYNEQFF
TRBV4-1	TRBJ1-5	.	.	TGCGCCAGCAGCCAAGTTTTTATAGTATCTAGCAATCAGCCCCAGCATTTT	CASSQVFIVSSNQPQHF
TRBV6-5	TRBJ1-2	.	TRBD1	TGTGCCAGCAGGGCCGGGACAGGTACTAACTATGGCTACACCTTC	CASRAGTGTNYGYTF
TRBV27	TRBJ1-2	.	.	TGTGCCAGCAGTCGACAGACGGGACACTATGGCTACACCTTC	CASSRQTGHYGYTF